The clone carrying this T cell receptor (beta chain) occurred many times. Its antigen is not identified. The CDR3 covers 15 residues. CDR1 is MDHEN and CDR2 is SYDVKM in the germline V gene. V lost 6 bases and J lost 0; bases outside the gene matches: 5. The data were taken from a study of early T cells in non-severe SARS-CoV-2 infection. Study details: From unsorted whole blood, bulk RNA was sequenced, and the chains remained unpaired.

Attachment of unique molecular identifiers to individual cDNA molecules was performed. In TCRdb, the 5' RACE reads were re-called with MiXCR into one record per CDR3 protein. The table lists 50,000 to 60,000 distinct CDR3 sequences, about 9.9% of them singletons, with roughly a tenth in the top ten. General study findings and limits: Private and CD4 specificities were missed by VDJdb matching, skewed to anti-spike CD8.

Material for sequencing was whole blood. The sequence was obtained from an adult who was a healthcare worker with PCR-confirmed SARS-CoV-2 infection or an uninfected control (not recorded which). The chain employs TRBV28 and TRBJ1-5; 7 nucleotides agree with TRBD1. The CDR3 loop reads CASRMGQYSNQPQHF. The CDR3, as DNA: TGTGCCAGCAGAATGGGACAGTATAGCAATCAGCCCCAGCATTTT.